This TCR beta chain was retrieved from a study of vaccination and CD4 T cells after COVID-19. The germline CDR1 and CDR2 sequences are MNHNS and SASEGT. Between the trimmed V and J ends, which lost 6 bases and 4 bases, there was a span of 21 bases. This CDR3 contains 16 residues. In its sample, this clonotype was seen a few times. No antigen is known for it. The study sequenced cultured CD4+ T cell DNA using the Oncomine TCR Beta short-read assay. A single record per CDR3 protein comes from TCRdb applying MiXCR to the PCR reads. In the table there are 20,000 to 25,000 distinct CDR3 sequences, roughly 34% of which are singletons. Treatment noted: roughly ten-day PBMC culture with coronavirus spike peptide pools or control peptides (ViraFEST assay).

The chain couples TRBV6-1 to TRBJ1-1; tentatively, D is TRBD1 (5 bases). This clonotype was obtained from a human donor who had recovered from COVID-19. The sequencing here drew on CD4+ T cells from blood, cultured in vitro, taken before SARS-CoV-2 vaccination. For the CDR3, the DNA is TGTGCCAGCAGCGAAAAAGGACCAGGGAGGATCACTGAAGCTTTCTTT. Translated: CASSEKGPGRITEAFF.